This T cell receptor (beta chain) stems from a study of sequential checkpoint blockade in melanoma (dated 2019 in TCRdb). In terms of the full investigation: Using 1:1 randomization, the trial assigned patients either to first-line nivolumab followed by ipilimumab (arm A) or to ipilimumab followed by nivolumab (arm B). Maintenance nivolumab came after each of the two trial sequences.

Study-level results and caveats: The model for predicting response that combines TCR metrics with mutation burden needs to be validated in larger, independent patient cohorts.

The treatment or condition label corresponds to: randomized to nivolumab then ipilimumab (arm A) or the reverse (arm B). None of the patients in the trial had previously been given DNA-damaging chemotherapy. On a FACS Aria II flow cytometer, live CD3+CD8+ cells that were negative for CD19 and CD56 were sorted from thawed PBMCs. Samples came from patients with melanoma in CheckMate 064, a randomized, open-label phase II trial of sequential checkpoint blockade. Peripheral blood mononuclear cells were obtained through leukapheresis, purified using Ficoll-Paque, and frozen in human serum containing approximately 9.1% DMSO. Immediately after sorting, the purity of sorted blood CD3+CD8+ cells was verified to be >95%, after which DNA was extracted. V and J lose 2 bases and 7 bases, and a span of 18 bases separates them. Including the terminal cysteine and phenylalanine, the CDR3 comprises 17 residues. Of the read, only the CDR3 DNA is kept; its 51 bases are in frame from base 1. CDR1 SEHNR and CDR2 FQNEAQ are derived from the germline V gene (reference sequence).

TCRbeta CDR3 regions were immunosequenced from genomic DNA with the immunoSEQ Assay. Genomic DNA was amplified by bias-controlled multiplex PCR before high-throughput sequencing. From the authors' description of their analysis: To quantify the absolute abundance of each unique TCRbeta CDR3 region, the sequences were collapsed and filtered. Clonality was defined as 1 minus Pielou's evenness and was calculated using productive rearrangements only. Clones with significantly greater frequencies in on-treatment versus baseline samples were identified using a previously published method. TCRdb mirrors the immuneACCESS table, restricted to in-frame sequences. Some clones are absent from its copies; in checked studies, under half trace to an unresolved V gene, and the reason for the others is unknown. V and J calls and clone size are copied from that table; D and trimming were computed from the DNA. Recorded for this sample are about 18,000 clones; about 75% of them occurred a single time. The ten largest clones add up to about 11% of the sample.

Comments on this clone: The antigen it binds to is not known. It has no much larger one-base neighbor in the sample; base qualities were not kept.

The source material was CD8+ T cells sorted from blood (inferred from file names), sampled from a patient given nivolumab and ipilimumab in sequence. Here the chain combines TRBV7-9 and TRBJ1-6; possibly the D gene is TRBD1, per 5 matching bases. The source is a human donor with melanoma. The nucleotides read TGTGCCAGCAGCTTAAGGGGCCGCCAGGGCGAAAATTCACCCCTCCACTTT. Its product reads: CASSLRGRQGENSPLHF.